This T cell receptor beta chain is drawn from a study of shared clonotypes between healthy human individuals. In the study overall: Serving as donors were two women and three men, whose ages spanned 18 to 49.

Study observations and caveats: Clonotypes shared by all four sorted-subset donors had higher generation probabilities than non-shared clonotypes.

Under the authors' procedure: Without quality scores, immunoSEQ junctional reads could not be filtered like full-length reads. Here immunoSEQ multiplex PCR was the method, and the copy in TCRdb shows in-frame clones only, minus some. The DNA was the basis for D and trimming; V, J and clone size are from that table. Here the sample spans about 2.4 million clones, roughly 93% being singletons. With respect to this clone: The antigen is undetermined.

CDR1 and CDR2 (germline): WNHNN, SYGVQD (reference sequence). Trimming shortened V by 0 bases and J by 8 bases, and 13 bases separated the two germline ends. CDR3 length equals 14 residues. Sequencing used naive CD4+ T cells from PBMCs. This sample's subset: CD45RA+ positively selected. This receptor was taken from a man between 18 and 29 years old in good health. Some clones in this sample may be carry-over from other donors' samples. The rearrangement joins TRBV10-1 to TRBJ1-2; maybe TRBD1 (5 bases). This chain's CDR3 is CASSESPGTDGYTF. The DNA for the CDR3 is TGCGCCAGCAGTGAGTCACCCGGGACCGACGGCTACACCTTC.